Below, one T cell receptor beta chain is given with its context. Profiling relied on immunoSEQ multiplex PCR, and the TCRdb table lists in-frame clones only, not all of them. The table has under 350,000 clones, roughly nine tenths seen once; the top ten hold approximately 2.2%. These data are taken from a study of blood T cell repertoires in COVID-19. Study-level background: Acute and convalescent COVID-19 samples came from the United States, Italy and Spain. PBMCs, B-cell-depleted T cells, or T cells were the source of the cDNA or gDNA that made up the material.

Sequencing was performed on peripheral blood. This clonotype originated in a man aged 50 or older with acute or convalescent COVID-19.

The CDR3 spells CASSLGQGQGKKLFF. In DNA form, the CDR3 reads TGTGCCAGCAGCTTAGGACAGGGCCAGGGGAAAAAACTGTTTTTT. The chain recombines TRBV5-6 with TRBJ1-4, with 8 bases identical to TRBD1. CDR1 and CDR2 from the germline V gene are SGHDT and YYEEEE. J gave up 9 bases and V 2 bases, and 9 bases lay outside the gene matches. The CDR3 length is 15 residues.